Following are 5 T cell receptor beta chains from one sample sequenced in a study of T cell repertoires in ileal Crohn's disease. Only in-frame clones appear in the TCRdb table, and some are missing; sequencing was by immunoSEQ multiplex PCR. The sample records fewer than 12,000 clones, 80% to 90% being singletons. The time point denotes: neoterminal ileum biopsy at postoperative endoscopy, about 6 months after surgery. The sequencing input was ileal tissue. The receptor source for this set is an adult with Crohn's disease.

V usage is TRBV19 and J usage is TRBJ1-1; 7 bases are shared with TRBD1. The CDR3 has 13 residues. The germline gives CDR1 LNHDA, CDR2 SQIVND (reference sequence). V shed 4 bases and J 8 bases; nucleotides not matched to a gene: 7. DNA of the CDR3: TGTGCCAGTAGTAGTTGGGACAGAAACGAAGCTTTCTTT. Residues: CASSSWDRNEAFF.

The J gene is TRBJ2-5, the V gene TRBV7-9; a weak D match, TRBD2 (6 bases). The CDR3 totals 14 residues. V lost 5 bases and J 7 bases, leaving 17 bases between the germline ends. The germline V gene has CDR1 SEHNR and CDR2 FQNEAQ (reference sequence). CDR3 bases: TGTGCCAGCAGCCCCGACCGGGAGACACGGACCCAGTACTTC. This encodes CASSPDRETRTQYF.

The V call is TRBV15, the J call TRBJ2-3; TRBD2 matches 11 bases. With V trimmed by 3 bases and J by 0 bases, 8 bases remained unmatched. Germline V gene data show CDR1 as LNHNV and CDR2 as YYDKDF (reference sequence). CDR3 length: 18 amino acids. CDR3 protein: CATSRSQTSGASTDTQYF. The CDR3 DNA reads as TGTGCCACCAGCAGGTCCCAGACTAGCGGGGCTAGCACAGATACGCAGTATTTT. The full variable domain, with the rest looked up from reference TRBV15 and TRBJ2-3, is DAMVIQNPRYQVTQFGKPVTLSCSQTLNHNVMYWYQQKSSQAPKLLFHYYDKDFNNEADTPDNFQSRRPNTSFCFLDIRSPGLGDTAMYLCATSRSQTSGASTDTQYFGPGTRLTVL.

CDR3 in amino acids: CASKFGGPTNEKLFF. DNA of the CDR3: TGTGCCAGCAAATTTGGCGGGCCAACTAATGAAAAACTGTTTTTT. This chain uses TRBV28 with TRBJ1-4, with D uncertain. CDR1 and CDR2 (germline): MDHEN, SYDVKM. The CDR3 runs 15 residues. With 7 bases removed from V and 0 bases from J, the gap between germline ends came to 12 bases.

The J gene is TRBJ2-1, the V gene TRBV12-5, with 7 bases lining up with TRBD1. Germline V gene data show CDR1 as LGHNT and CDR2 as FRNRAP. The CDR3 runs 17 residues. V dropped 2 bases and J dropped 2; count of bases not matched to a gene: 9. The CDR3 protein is CASGLTRPGTAYNEQFF. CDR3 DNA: TGTGCTAGTGGTTTGACACGCCCCGGGACAGCCTACAATGAGCAGTTCTTC.